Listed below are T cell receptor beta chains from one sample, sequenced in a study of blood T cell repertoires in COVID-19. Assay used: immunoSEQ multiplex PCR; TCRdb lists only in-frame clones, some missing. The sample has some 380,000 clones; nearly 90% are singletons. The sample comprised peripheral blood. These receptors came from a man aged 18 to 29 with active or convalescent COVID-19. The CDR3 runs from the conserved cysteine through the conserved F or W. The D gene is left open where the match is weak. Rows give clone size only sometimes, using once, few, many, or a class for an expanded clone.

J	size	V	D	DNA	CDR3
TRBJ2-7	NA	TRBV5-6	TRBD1	TGTGCCAGCAGCTTCCCCGGGACAGGGACCTACGAGCAGTACTTC	CASSFPGTGTYEQYF
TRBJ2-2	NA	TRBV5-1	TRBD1	TGCGCCAGCAGCTTAAACAGGGGTGGCACCGGGGAGCTGTTTTTT	CASSLNRGGTGELFF
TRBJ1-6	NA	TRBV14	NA	TGTGCCAGCAGCCATTCAGATCGCCTCCACTTT	CASSHSDRLHF
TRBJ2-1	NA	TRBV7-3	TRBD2	TGTGCCAGCAGCTTATTAGGGGCGTCTAGCGGATACAATGAGCAGTTCTTC	CASSLLGASSGYNEQFF
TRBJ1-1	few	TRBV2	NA	TGTGCCAGCAGTGAAGGCCGGGAAGCTTTCTTT	CASSEGREAFF
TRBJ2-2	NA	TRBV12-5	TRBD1	TGTGCTAGTGGTTTAGGACAGGGGACCCACGGCGGGGAGCTGTTTTTT	CASGLGQGTHGGELFF
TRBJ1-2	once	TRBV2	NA	TGTGCCAGCAGTGAAGGCGGGAACTATGGCTACACCTTC	CASSEGGNYGYTF
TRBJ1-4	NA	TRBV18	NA	TGTGCCAGCTCAAATCACAGGAGAACTAATGAAAAACTGTTTTTT	CASSNHRRTNEKLFF
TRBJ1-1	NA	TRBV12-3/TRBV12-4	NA	TGTGCCAGCACCCAGGGTACTGAAGCTTTCTTT	CASTQGTEAFF
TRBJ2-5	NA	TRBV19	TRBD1	TGTGCCAGTAGTATGAGGGGGCGCAGGGAGACCCAGTACTTC	CASSMRGRRETQYF
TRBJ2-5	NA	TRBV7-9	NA	TGTGCCAGCAGCTTACTGGGCAGGGATTTCTACAAGACCCAGTACTTC	CASSLLGRDFYKTQYF
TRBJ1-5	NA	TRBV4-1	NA	TGCGCCAGCAGCCCTCAGGGGTTGGGCAATCAGCCCCAGCATTTT	CASSPQGLGNQPQHF
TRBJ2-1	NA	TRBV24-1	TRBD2	TGTGCCACCAGTGATTCCGGGACTAGCGGGGTTATCTCCTACAATGAGCAGTTCTTC	CATSDSGTSGVISYNEQFF
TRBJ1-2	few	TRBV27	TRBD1	TGTGCCAGCAGGTACAACAGGGGTTCCAGCTATGGCTACACCTTC	CASRYNRGSSYGYTF
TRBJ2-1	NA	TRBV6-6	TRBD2	TGTGCCAGCAGTTACCCCGGACTAGCGGACTACAATGAGCAGTTCTTC	CASSYPGLADYNEQFF
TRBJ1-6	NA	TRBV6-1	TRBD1	TGTGCCAGCAGTGACAGGGGGCTAAGTAATTCACCCCTCCACTTT	CASSDRGLSNSPLHF
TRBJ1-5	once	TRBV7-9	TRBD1	TGTGCCAGCAGCTTAGGGCAGGGGGATCAGCCCCAGCATTTT	CASSLGQGDQPQHF
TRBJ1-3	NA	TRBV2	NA	TGTGCCAGCAGTGAGGGGAGGACCCTAAACACCATATATTTT	CASSEGRTLNTIYF
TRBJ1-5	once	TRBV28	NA	TGTGCCAGCAGTTTTAGAGAACAGAGATCGGCGGGGCAGCCCCAGCATTTT	CASSFREQRSAGQPQHF
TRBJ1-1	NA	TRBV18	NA	TGTGCCAGCTCACGCTCTGGGCCGAACACTGAAGCTTTCTTT	CASSRSGPNTEAFF
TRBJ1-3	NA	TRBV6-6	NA	TGTGCCAGCAGAGGGGGTGGCTCTGGAAACACCATATATTTT	CASRGGGSGNTIYF
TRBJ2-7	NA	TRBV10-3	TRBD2	TGTGCCATCAGTGAGTCCGGACTAGCGGACTCCTACGAGCAGTACTTC	CAISESGLADSYEQYF
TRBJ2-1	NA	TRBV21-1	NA	TGTGCCAGCAGCGAGTCTGGGCGTCTAGCGGGTCTCGAGCAGTTCTTC	CASSESGRLAGLEQFF
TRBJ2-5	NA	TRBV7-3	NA	TGTGCCAGCAGCCGAGCGGTTCAAGAGACCCAGTACTTC	CASSRAVQETQYF
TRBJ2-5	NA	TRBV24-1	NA	TGTGCCACCAGTGACACTAAGTACCAAGAGACCCAGTACTTC	CATSDTKYQETQYF
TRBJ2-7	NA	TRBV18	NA	TGTGCCAGCTCACCATCGGGACTCCTATTCTCCTACGAGCAGTACTTC	CASSPSGLLFSYEQYF
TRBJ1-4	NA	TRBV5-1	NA	TGCGCCAGCAGCAAGGACAGAGTGCTGTTTTTT	CASSKDRVLFF
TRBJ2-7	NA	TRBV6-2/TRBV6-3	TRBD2	TGTGCCAGCAGTTACTCGCCGACTAGCGGATTCTCCTACGAGCAGTACTTC	CASSYSPTSGFSYEQYF
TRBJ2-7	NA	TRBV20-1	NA	TGCAGTGCTTTTGCCAGGGGCGAGCAGTACTTC	CSAFARGEQYF
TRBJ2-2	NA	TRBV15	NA	TGTGCCACCAGCAGCTCCCGCCGGGTGAACACCGGGGAGCTGTTTTTT	CATSSSRRVNTGELFF
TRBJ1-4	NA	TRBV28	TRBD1	TGTGCCAGCAGGCCTCGGGACAGGGTTAATGAAAAACTGTTTTTT	CASRPRDRVNEKLFF
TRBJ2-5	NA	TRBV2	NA	TGTGCCAGCAGTGTTAATCGCGGCCAAGAGACCCAGTACTTC	CASSVNRGQETQYF
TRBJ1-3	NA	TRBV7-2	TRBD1	TGTGCCAGCGGCTCCCGACAGGGGACCTTAAGCTCTGGAAACACCATATATTTT	CASGSRQGTLSSGNTIYF
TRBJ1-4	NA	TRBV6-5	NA	TGTGCCAGCACCCCCGCGGCAGGGCCGATTGAAAAACTGTTTTTT	CASTPAAGPIEKLFF
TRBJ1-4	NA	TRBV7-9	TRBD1	TGTGCCAGCAGCCCCTACAGGGGGCCTCAAAAACTGTTTTTT	CASSPYRGPQKLFF
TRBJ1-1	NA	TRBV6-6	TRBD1	TGTGCCAGCAGATTATACCGGGACAGGAACACTGAAGCTTTCTTT	CASRLYRDRNTEAFF
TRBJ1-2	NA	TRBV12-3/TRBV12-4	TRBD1	TGTGCCAGCAGTCCCTCGGGACAGGAAAGCTACACCTTC	CASSPSGQESYTF
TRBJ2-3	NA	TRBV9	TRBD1	TGTGCCAGCAGCGCAGGTGGACAGGGGAGAGATACGCAGTATTTT	CASSAGGQGRDTQYF
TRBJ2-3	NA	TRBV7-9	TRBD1	TGTGCCAGCAGCTATCAAAAAGGACAGGGGGGTCTAGTTACGCAGTATTTT	CASSYQKGQGGLVTQYF
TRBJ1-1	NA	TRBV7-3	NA	TGTGCCAGCAGCTTATTTAAGAACACTGAAGCTTTCTTT	CASSLFKNTEAFF
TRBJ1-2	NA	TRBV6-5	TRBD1	TGTGCCAGCAGTCTCGACAGGGAAGGAGGCTACACCTTC	CASSLDREGGYTF
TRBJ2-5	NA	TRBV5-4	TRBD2	TGTGCCAGCAGACCGAGCGGGGTTAAAGAGACCCAGTACTTC	CASRPSGVKETQYF
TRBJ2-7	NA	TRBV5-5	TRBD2	TGTGCCAGCAGCTGGGTTGACCGGGAGGACCAGTACTTC	CASSWVDREDQYF
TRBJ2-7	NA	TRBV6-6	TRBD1	TGTGCCAGCAGTTACGACAGGGTCTCCTACGAGCAGTACTTC	CASSYDRVSYEQYF
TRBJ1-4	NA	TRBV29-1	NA	TGCAGCGTTGAAGATTCGGCCCCCGGGATGTATGAAAAACTGTTTTTT	CSVEDSAPGMYEKLFF
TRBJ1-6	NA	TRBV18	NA	TGTGCCAGCTCACCACCGGGGGGAGGCTCTAATTCACCCCTCCACTTT	CASSPPGGGSNSPLHF
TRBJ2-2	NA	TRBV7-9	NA	TGTGCCAGCAGCGGGGGGTTAACAGCCACCGGGGAGCTGTTTTTT	CASSGGLTATGELFF
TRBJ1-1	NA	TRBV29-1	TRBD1	TGCAGCGTCACCGGGACAGCGTACGTGATAGACACTGAAGCTTTCTTT	CSVTGTAYVIDTEAFF
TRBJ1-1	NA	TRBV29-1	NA	TGCAGCGTTGAGGGGTCGGACCAGGGGACTGAAGCTTTCTTT	CSVEGSDQGTEAFF
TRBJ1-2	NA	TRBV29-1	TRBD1	TGCAGCGCAGGGGACAGTCCTAACTATGGCTACACCTTC	CSAGDSPNYGYTF
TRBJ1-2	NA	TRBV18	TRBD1	TGTGCCAGCTCACCGGGGACAGGGTCGAGCTATGGCTACACCTTC	CASSPGTGSSYGYTF
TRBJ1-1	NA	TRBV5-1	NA	TGCGCCAGCAGCGCGGGACTTTTGAACACTGAAGCTTTCTTT	CASSAGLLNTEAFF
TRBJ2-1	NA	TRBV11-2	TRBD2	TGTGCCACCATGACTAGCTACCTCTCCTACAATGAGCAGTTCTTC	CATMTSYLSYNEQFF
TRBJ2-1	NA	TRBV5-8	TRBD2	TGTGCTACGGCTCCGACTCGCGGGAGGGCCCGCAATGAGCAGTTCTTC	CATAPTRGRARNEQFF
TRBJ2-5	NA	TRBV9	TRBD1	TGTGCCAGCAGCGTAGGAATGGGGGACAGGCAAGAGACCCAGTACTTC	CASSVGMGDRQETQYF